There are many counts of the clone carrying this TCR beta chain. Its antigen remains unknown. The data derive from a study of CD8+CD57+ T cells in acquired aplastic anemia. The CDR3 contains 13 residues. V lost 0 bases to trimming and J lost 8 bases, with 12 bases between them. The germline V gene has CDR1 SGDLS and CDR2 YYNGEE. The study profiled TCR beta VDJ and CDR3 using genomic DNA as template. TCRdb fed the reads into MiXCR, producing one record per CDR3 protein. The table lists 200,000 to 250,000 distinct CDR3 sequences, roughly 33% of them singletons. Study results and caveats: Patients and controls shared over 25 CD8+ CDR3 sequences.

The rearrangement uses TRBV9 and TRBJ2-7, with D perhaps being TRBD1 or TRBD2 (6 bases each). This TCR derives from a human donor in good health, serving as a control. The specimen sequenced was sorted CD4+, CD8+, or CD8+CD57+ T cells (not recorded which) from PBMCs. CDR3 DNA sequence: TGTGCCAGCAGCGTAGACGTGGGGGGCCAGCAGTACTTC. The encoded protein is CASSVDVGGQQYF.